These 28 T cell receptor beta chains originate from one sample sequenced in a study of blood T cell repertoires in COVID-19. TCRdb's copy holds only in-frame clones and misses some; the assay was immunoSEQ multiplex PCR. Here the sample spans 68,000 or so clones, roughly 90% being singletons. Sequencing was performed on peripheral blood. These receptors were collected from a man between 70 and 80 years old with active or convalescent COVID-19.

The chain joins TRBV30 to TRBJ2-5, with TRBD2 matching 9 bases. This CDR3 comprises 11 residues. Germline V gives CDR1 GTSNPN, CDR2 SVGIG (reference sequence). CDR3 amino acids: CAGGRGETQYF. In DNA, the CDR3 is TGTGCTGGCGGGAGGGGAGAGACCCAGTACTTC.

The chain couples TRBV4-1 to TRBJ1-3; the match to TRBD1 covers 9 bases. V shed 4 bases and J 3 bases; nucleotides not matched to a gene: 7. The CDR3 is 16 amino acids. Germline CDR1 reads MGHRA; CDR2 reads YSYEKL. CDR3 in amino acids: CASSLQTGGGGNTIYF. The DNA of the CDR3 is TGCGCCAGCAGCCTCCAGACAGGGGGAGGTGGAAACACCATATATTTT.

This clone has just one count. The rearrangement uses TRBV19 and TRBJ1-1; D possibly corresponds to TRBD1 (5 bases). The CDR3 contains 14 residues. Germline V CDR1 and CDR2: LNHDA, SQIVND (reference sequence). V was shortened by 3 bases and J by 2 bases, with 10 bases between the two germline ends. CDR3 region: CASSIQGRNTEAFF. The DNA for the CDR3 is TGTGCCAGTAGTATCCAGGGCAGAAACACTGAAGCTTTCTTT.

Of note for this clone: In the same sample, other DNA sequences code for this CDR3. The chain recombines TRBV5-1 with TRBJ1-2; the D gene is possibly TRBD1 (6 bases). The CDR3 totals 13 residues. V shed 0 bases and J shed 5 bases, with 8 bases lying between them. Germline V gives CDR1 SGHRS, CDR2 YFSETQ. CDR3 loop: CASSLDRDYGYTF. Written as DNA, the CDR3 is TGCGCCAGCAGCTTGGACAGGGATTATGGCTACACCTTC.

V and J are TRBV5-1 and TRBJ1-6; D possibly corresponds to TRBD1 (6 bases). This CDR3 spans 15 amino acids. The germline gives CDR1 SGHRS, CDR2 YFSETQ. The V and J ends lost 0 bases and 9 bases respectively, with 13 bases between them. The CDR3 loop reads CASSLDLGQSSPLHF. In DNA, the CDR3 is TGCGCCAGCAGCTTGGATCTGGGACAATCTTCACCCCTCCACTTT. Looking up the rest from reference TRBV5-1 and TRBJ1-6 gives the full variable domain: KAGVTQTPRYLIKTRGQQVTLSCSPISGHRSVSWYQQTPGQGLQFLFEYFSETQRNKGNFPGRFSGRQFSNSRSEMNVSTLELGDSALYLCASSLDLGQSSPLHFGNGTRLTVT.

The chain is built from TRBV14 and TRBJ1-2, with D possibly matching TRBD1 (6 bases). CDR1 is SGHDN and CDR2 is FVKESK in the germline V gene. The CDR3 is 15 residues long. The V end lost 4 bases, the J end lost 4 bases, and 16 bases lay between the germline ends. The CDR3 loop is CASSPRGEQGYGYTF. In nucleotides, the CDR3 is TGTGCCAGCAGCCCCCGAGGGGAACAGGGCTATGGCTACACCTTC.

The rearrangement joins TRBV5-1 to TRBJ2-5, with TRBD2 matching over 14 bases. This CDR3 has 16 amino acids. The V gene end was trimmed by 4 bases and the J gene end by 5 bases; junction bases not matched to a gene: 7. Germline V gene sequence: CDR1 SGHRS, CDR2 YFSETQ. The DNA of the CDR3 is TGCGCCAGCAGCCCGGGGACTAGCGGGAGATGGGAGACCCAGTACTTC. This encodes CASSPGTSGRWETQYF.

In nucleotides, the CDR3 is TGCAGCGTTGAAGATGGCGGGGGGAGGGTCTCAGGAGAGCAGTTCTTC. It is translated as CSVEDGGGRVSGEQFF. The chain uses TRBV29-1 and TRBJ2-1; 8 bases match TRBD2. With V trimmed by 0 bases and J by 10 bases, 14 bases remained unmatched. The CDR3 sequence is 16 residues long. Germline values: CDR1 SQVTM, CDR2 ANQGSEA.

The chain has TRBV15 and TRBJ1-5; 7 positions agree with TRBD1. This CDR3 has 17 residues. The junction had 5 bases not matched to a gene; V was cut back by 0 bases and J by 0 bases. Germline V gene sequence: CDR1 LNHNV, CDR2 YYDKDF (reference sequence). In nucleotides, the CDR3 is TGTGCCACCAGCAGAGAGTTGGGGACAGCTAGCAATCAGCCCCAGCATTTT. Protein: CATSRELGTASNQPQHF.

The chain employs TRBV2 and TRBJ1-2; 9 nucleotides line up with TRBD1. The germline CDR1 and CDR2 sequences are SNHLY and FYNNEI. This CDR3 has 14 amino acids. Trimming removed 5 bases from V and 3 bases from J; junction bases left unmatched: 4. The CDR3 protein is CASSTGGDYYGYTF. In DNA, the CDR3 is TGTGCCAGCAGTACAGGGGGCGATTACTATGGCTACACCTTC.

V gene TRBV19 combines with J gene TRBJ1-1; 8 positions match TRBD1. V gave up 7 bases and J gave up 5 bases; unmatched junction bases: 9. The CDR3 runs 14 residues. Germline V gene data show CDR1 as LNHDA and CDR2 as SQIVND (reference sequence). CDR3 nucleotides: TGTGCCAGTAACGGCGGCAGGGGGCGGACTGAAGCTTTCTTT. It is translated as CASNGGRGRTEAFF.

This rearrangement joins TRBV5-4 to TRBJ1-3; the match to TRBD1 covers 7 bases. The CDR3 sequence is 16 residues long. J lost 2 bases, V lost 1 base, and 6 bases had no gene match. Germline V gives CDR1 SGHNT, CDR2 YYREEE (reference sequence). DNA of the CDR3: TGTGCCAGCAGCTTGCAGGGGGAATTAGCTGGAAACACCATATATTTT. Translating gives CASSLQGELAGNTIYF.

The chain is built from TRBV6-5 and TRBJ2-3; D is uncertain. Germline CDR1 reads MNHEY; CDR2 reads SVGAGI. The ends were cut back, 2 bases at V and 6 bases at J, with 12 bases in the middle. The CDR3 contains 14 residues. For the CDR3, the DNA is TGTGCCAGCAGTTACGCTCTTAGTGGTGATACGCAGTATTTT. This translates into CASSYALSGDTQYF.

V and J are TRBV28 and TRBJ2-1; 11 bases match TRBD2. The trim removed 9 bases at V and 10 bases at J, leaving 11 bases unmatched. The germline V gene has CDR1 MDHEN and CDR2 SYDVKM. The CDR3 is 14 residues long. CDR3 sequence: CASLTSGSFREQFF. The DNA of the CDR3 is TGTGCCAGTTTAACTAGCGGGAGTTTTCGGGAGCAGTTCTTC.

This chain links TRBV3-1 (or the pseudogene TRBV3-2) with TRBJ1-1; 7 bases map to TRBD1. This CDR3 has 15 amino acids. Looked up from germline, CDR1 is LGHDT and CDR2 is YNNKEL (reference sequence). V lost 4 bases to trimming and J lost 5 bases; unmatched junction nucleotides: 10. This CDR3 is CASSPQGGGGTEAFF. The CDR3 nucleotides are TGTGCCAGCAGCCCCCAGGGGGGCGGTGGGACTGAAGCTTTCTTT.

The chain joins TRBV7-2 to TRBJ2-1; 9 bases agree with TRBD2. CDR1 is SGHTA and CDR2 is FQGNSA in the germline V gene. CDR3 size: 14 residues. Trimming took 11 bases from V and 3 from J; bases not matched to a gene: 8. CDR3 in DNA: TGTGCCTTAGAGCGGGGGGTCTTCTACAATGAGCAGTTCTTC. Translation gives CALERGVFYNEQFF. Filled out from reference TRBV7-2 and TRBJ2-1, the complete variable domain reads GAGVSQSPSNKVTEKGKDVELRCDPISGHTALYWYRQSLGQGLEFLIYFQGNSAPDKSGLPSDRFSAERTGGSVSTLTIQRTQQEDSAVYLCALERGVFYNEQFFGPGTRLTVL.

The CDR3 sequence: CASSGLASNEQFF. The CDR3 nucleotides read TGTGCCAGCAGTGGGCTGGCTTCCAATGAGCAGTTCTTC. The chain is built from TRBV25-1 and TRBJ2-1; D is uncertain. Looked up from germline, CDR1 is MGHDK and CDR2 is SYGVNS. The CDR3 is made up of 13 amino acids. The V and J ends lost 4 bases and 6 bases respectively, with 10 bases between them. The full variable domain, in which reference TRBV25-1 and TRBJ2-1 provide the parts outside the CDR3, is EADIYQTPRYLVIGTGKKITLECSQTMGHDKMYWYQQDPGMELHLIHYSYGVNSTEKGDLSSESTVSRIRTEHFPLTLESARPSHTSQYLCASSGLASNEQFFGPGTRLTVL.

This clone appeared once. This sequence joins TRBV2 and TRBJ1-1, with TRBD1 as a possible D gene (5 bases). From germline, CDR1 is SNHLY and CDR2 FYNNEI. Deletions cut 6 bases from V and 3 bases from J, with 11 bases between. This CDR3 comprises 13 residues. This CDR3 is CASRDDSDTEAFF. The CDR3 bases are TGTGCCAGCAGAGACGACAGCGACACTGAAGCTTTCTTT.

The chain joins TRBV2 to TRBJ2-1, with 10 nucleotides matching TRBD2. J was trimmed by 4 bases and V by 6 bases; bases with no gene match: 6. CDR1 SNHLY and CDR2 FYNNEI come from the germline V gene. The CDR3 sequence is 15 residues long. CDR3 DNA sequence: TGTGCCAGCAGCCCCGGGACTAGCGCGTACAATGAGCAGTTCTTC. Protein product: CASSPGTSAYNEQFF.

The chain employs TRBV18 and TRBJ1-5; D possibly corresponds to TRBD1 (5 bases). Germline CDR1 is KGHSH and CDR2 is LQKENI. The CDR3 loop spans 14 amino acids. V shed 3 bases and J shed 5 bases, with 11 bases lying between them. This chain's CDR3 is CASSPGRVDQPQHF. For the CDR3, the DNA is TGTGCCAGCTCACCTGGCAGGGTGGATCAGCCCCAGCATTTT.

This clone appeared a single time. The J gene is TRBJ2-7, the V gene TRBV3-1 (or the pseudogene TRBV3-2); weak D call: TRBD1 (6 bases). CDR1 is LGHDT and CDR2 is YNNKEL in the germline V gene (reference sequence). The CDR3 has 12 residues. The ends were cut back, 2 bases at V and 9 bases at J, with 11 bases in the middle. The chain's CDR3 is CASSQTGLGQYF. The CDR3 DNA reads TGTGCCAGCAGCCAAACAGGGTTGGGGCAGTACTTC.

The chain joins TRBV4-1 to TRBJ1-4, with D tentatively TRBD1 (6 bases). Germline lookup yields CDR1 MGHRA and CDR2 YSYEKL. The CDR3 runs to 17 residues. Between the trimmed V and J ends, which lost 0 bases and 4 bases, there was a span of 15 bases. As DNA, the CDR3 is TGCGCCAGCAGCCAAGATCGGGAACAGGGCATTAATGAAAAACTGTTTTTT. Amino acids: CASSQDREQGINEKLFF.

J is TRBJ2-7 and V is TRBV2; possible D gene TRBD1, 6 bases. Germline lookup yields CDR1 SNHLY and CDR2 FYNNEI. The CDR3 covers 12 residues. V lost 5 bases and J 3 bases, leaving 8 bases between the germline ends. For the CDR3, the DNA is TGTGCCAGCAGTCGGGACAACTACGAGCAGTACTTC. Translating gives CASSRDNYEQYF.

The V gene is TRBV7-6, the J gene TRBJ1-5; D not resolved. Trimming stripped 1 base from V and 2 bases from J, with 6 bases between. Germline CDR1 and CDR2: SGHVS and FNYEAQ. The CDR3 consists of 14 residues. The CDR3 sequence: CASSLGQGNQPQHF. The CDR3 DNA follows: TGTGCCAGCAGCTTAGGTCAGGGCAATCAGCCCCAGCATTTT.

The chain uses TRBV15 and TRBJ2-1; D unresolved. V was pared by 0 bases and J by 7 bases, with 4 bases between. This CDR3 has 12 amino acids. CDR1 and CDR2 (germline): LNHNV, YYDKDF (reference sequence). CDR3 coding DNA: TGTGCCACCAGCAGAGATCGTAATGAGCAGTTCTTC. Encoded protein: CATSRDRNEQFF.

The rearrangement uses TRBV27 and TRBJ1-2, with TRBD1 matching 7 bases. CDR1 and CDR2 (germline): MNHEY, SMNVEV (reference sequence). The CDR3 length is 13 residues. V dropped 6 bases and J dropped 4; count of bases not matched to a gene: 5. In DNA, the CDR3 is TGTGCCAGCAGCCCGACAGGGATCTATGGCTACACCTTC. Its protein product is CASSPTGIYGYTF.

The chain links TRBV11-2 to TRBJ2-2; D gene unclear. This CDR3 region has 18 residues. CDR1 SGHAT and CDR2 FQNNGV come from the germline V gene. Trimming pared 3 bases from V and 0 bases from J, leaving 17 bases between. CDR3 DNA: TGTGCCAGCAGCTTTAGAATGGTTGGCGGAGCGAACACCGGGGAGCTGTTTTTT. Translated, it gives CASSFRMVGGANTGELFF.

The chain carries TRBV12-5 and TRBJ2-7; 7 bases map to TRBD2. The CDR3 runs to 12 residues. Germline CDR1 reads LGHNT; CDR2 reads FRNRAP. The V and J ends lost 6 bases and 5 bases, in that order; junction bases with no gene match: 4. CDR3 in amino acids: CASGATSHEQYF. In DNA, the CDR3 is TGTGCTAGTGGGGCGACTAGCCACGAGCAGTACTTC.